This is a list of T cell receptor beta chains from one sample in a study of response to subunit inactivated influenza vaccine. TCRdb called the RT-PCR reads again in MiXCR, with one record for every CDR3 protein. This table has over 650,000 distinct CDR3 sequences, less than 20% appearing once. This specimen was PBMCs from blood, taken 5 days after vaccination. These receptors were taken from a man over 45 who received an inactivated influenza vaccine. The CDR3 runs from the conserved cysteine through the conserved F or W. The D gene is left open where the match is weak. Size is omitted from some rows. Given values are once, few, many or a class for expanded clones.

V gene: TRBV5-5; J gene: TRBJ1-1; D gene: .; clone size: many; CDR3 DNA: TGTGCCAGCAGCAGGACAGAGGATCATCTTGAAGCTTTCTTT; CDR3 protein: CASSRTEDHLEAFF
V gene: TRBV4-3; J gene: TRBJ2-3; D gene: .; clone size: few; CDR3 DNA: TGCGCCAGCAGCCAAGATTGGCGCGGGAGCACAGATACGCAGTATTTT; CDR3 protein: CASSQDWRGSTDTQYF
V gene: TRBV29-1; J gene: TRBJ2-7; D gene: .; clone size: many; CDR3 DNA: TGCAGCGTTGGCATCACAGGGAGCTCCTACGAGCAGTACTTC; CDR3 protein: CSVGITGSSYEQYF
V gene: TRBV20-1; J gene: TRBJ2-1; D gene: .; clone size: .; CDR3 DNA: TGCAGCCAGCGAGGCTCTGCCAATGAGCAGTTCTTC; CDR3 protein: CSQRGSANEQFF
V gene: TRBV4-2; J gene: TRBJ1-5; D gene: .; clone size: many; CDR3 DNA: TGTGCCAGCGCTCAAGCGCAGGGGAGCAATCAGCCCCAGCATTTT; CDR3 protein: CASAQAQGSNQPQHF
V gene: TRBV6-1; J gene: TRBJ1-3; D gene: .; clone size: few; CDR3 DNA: TGTGCCAGCAGCCCCCTCTGGCCCCAGGAAGGATCTCGATTCACCATATATTTT; CDR3 protein: CASSPLWPQEGSRFTIYF
V gene: TRBV29-1; J gene: TRBJ2-1; D gene: TRBD1; clone size: few; CDR3 DNA: TGCAGCGTTGAGGCGACAGGGTCCCTCAGCTCCTACAATGAGCAGTTCTTC; CDR3 protein: CSVEATGSLSSYNEQFF
V gene: TRBV10-3; J gene: TRBJ1-4; D gene: .; clone size: few; CDR3 DNA: TGTGCCACAATGGCTGGGCCGGGGGCTGAAAAACTGTTTTTT; CDR3 protein: CATMAGPGAEKLFF
V gene: TRBV6-2/TRBV6-3; J gene: TRBJ2-1; D gene: TRBD2; clone size: .; CDR3 DNA: TGTGCCAGCAGTTACTCGATGGTAGCGGGGAGTCCCTACAATGAGCAGTTCTTC; CDR3 protein: CASSYSMVAGSPYNEQFF
V gene: TRBV20-1; J gene: TRBJ1-1; D gene: .; clone size: many; CDR3 DNA: TGCAGTGCGCGGACAGCTCGGAACACTGAAGCTTTCTTT; CDR3 protein: CSARTARNTEAFF
V gene: TRBV7-6; J gene: TRBJ2-1; D gene: TRBD1; clone size: few; CDR3 DNA: TGTGCCAGCAGCTTAGCTGGACAGGGTCTCGATGAGCAGTTCTTC; CDR3 protein: CASSLAGQGLDEQFF
V gene: TRBV12-3/TRBV12-4; J gene: TRBJ1-3; D gene: TRBD1; clone size: once; CDR3 DNA: TGTGCCAGCAGTTTGACAGGGTTTGGAAACACCATATATTTT; CDR3 protein: CASSLTGFGNTIYF
V gene: TRBV20-1; J gene: TRBJ2-7; D gene: .; clone size: few; CDR3 DNA: TGCAGTGCTAGTGGTCAGATCGAGCAGTACTTC; CDR3 protein: CSASGQIEQYF
V gene: TRBV5-1; J gene: TRBJ1-4; D gene: TRBD1; clone size: few; CDR3 DNA: TGCGCCAGCAGCGGACAGGGACAGAGGAATGAAAAACTGTTTTTT; CDR3 protein: CASSGQGQRNEKLFF
V gene: TRBV7-9; J gene: TRBJ1-1; D gene: .; clone size: many; CDR3 DNA: TGTGCCAGCAGTCCCAGGGTCACTGAAGCTTTCTTT; CDR3 protein: CASSPRVTEAFF
V gene: TRBV12-3/TRBV12-4; J gene: TRBJ1-1; D gene: .; clone size: .; CDR3 DNA: TGTGCCAGCAGTTTAACGAGCAGGGCCTCTGAAGCTTTCTTT; CDR3 protein: CASSLTSRASEAFF
V gene: TRBV5-5; J gene: TRBJ2-3; D gene: .; clone size: many; CDR3 DNA: TGTGCCAGCAGCTTGGATTCTCGGGGACGCGGGACGCAGTATTTT; CDR3 protein: CASSLDSRGRGTQYF
V gene: TRBV11-2; J gene: TRBJ1-2; D gene: .; clone size: .; CDR3 DNA: TGTGCCAGCAGCTCGGACCTTGGAAGCGGCTACACCTTC; CDR3 protein: CASSSDLGSGYTF
V gene: TRBV9; J gene: TRBJ2-1; D gene: .; clone size: .; CDR3 DNA: TGTGCCAGCAGCGTCGGGCCTGCAATCAATGAGCAGTTCTTC; CDR3 protein: CASSVGPAINEQFF
V gene: TRBV7-2; J gene: TRBJ1-2; D gene: .; clone size: few; CDR3 DNA: TGTGCCAGCAGCTTAGGAGTAAGGGACAAATCTGGCTACACCTTC; CDR3 protein: CASSLGVRDKSGYTF
V gene: TRBV7-2; J gene: TRBJ2-7; D gene: TRBD1; clone size: .; CDR3 DNA: TGTGCCAGCAGCTTAGCCGGCCGGGACAGCGAGCAGTACTTC; CDR3 protein: CASSLAGRDSEQYF
V gene: TRBV5-1; J gene: TRBJ1-1; D gene: TRBD1; clone size: few; CDR3 DNA: TGCGCCAGCAGCTTGGTCTCTACAGGGGTCACTGAAGCTTTCTTT; CDR3 protein: CASSLVSTGVTEAFF
V gene: TRBV12-3/TRBV12-4; J gene: TRBJ2-2; D gene: .; clone size: few; CDR3 DNA: TGTGCCAGCAGTCCCCCTCGTGGGGGAACCGGGGAGCTGTTTTTT; CDR3 protein: CASSPPRGGTGELFF
V gene: TRBV29-1; J gene: TRBJ1-3; D gene: .; clone size: many; CDR3 DNA: TGCAGCGTTGTAAAGGGATCTGGAAACACCATATATTTT; CDR3 protein: CSVVKGSGNTIYF
V gene: TRBV11-2; J gene: TRBJ2-4; D gene: .; clone size: .; CDR3 DNA: TGTGCCAGCAGCCAAGCTGCCCCCCTCGTTCTGGCCAAAAACATTCAGTACTTC; CDR3 protein: CASSQAAPLVLAKNIQYF
V gene: TRBV20-1; J gene: TRBJ1-1; D gene: .; clone size: .; CDR3 DNA: TGCAGTGCTAGGAATCCTCGGACTGGAGCTGAAGCTTTCTTT; CDR3 protein: CSARNPRTGAEAFF
V gene: TRBV7-2; J gene: TRBJ2-7; D gene: TRBD1; clone size: .; CDR3 DNA: TGTGCCAGCAGCCGACGGGACAGGGTCGGGGAGCAGTACTTC; CDR3 protein: CASSRRDRVGEQYF
V gene: TRBV5-1; J gene: TRBJ2-5; D gene: .; clone size: .; CDR3 DNA: TGCGCCAGCAGCTTGTTCCTGGGTTGGGAACAAGAGACCCAGTACTTC; CDR3 protein: CASSLFLGWEQETQYF